A single sample is the source of the 16 T cell receptor beta chains below, sequenced in a study of cytomegalovirus exposure and HLA in healthy donors. 60 Vbeta and 13 Jbeta primers were used in PCR. The assay was immunoSEQ multiplex PCR, and TCRdb's table has in-frame clones only and misses some. The repertoire has some 150,000 clones, about 85% of them found once; the top ten carry about 4.4%. The source material was PBMCs. The receptors were gathered from a woman in her 50s in good health and CMV-seropositive.

As DNA, the CDR3 is TGTGCCAGCAGGGCGCAGGGCAATAATTCACCCCTCCACTTT. It yields the protein CASRAQGNNSPLHF. The chain uses TRBV27 and TRBJ1-6, with D perhaps matching TRBD1 (5 bases). There are 14 residues in the CDR3. V lost 6 bases and J lost 5, with 11 bases in between. The germline V gene has CDR1 MNHEY and CDR2 SMNVEV (reference sequence).

In its sample, this clone was seen a few times. The chain couples TRBV27 to TRBJ2-1, with TRBD2 identical over 7 bases. V lost 3 bases, J lost 8 bases, and 7 bases stayed unmatched. Per the germline V gene, CDR1 is MNHEY and CDR2 is SMNVEV (reference sequence). The CDR3 has 14 amino acids. The CDR3 DNA is TGTGCCAGCAGTTTGTTGGGACTAACCGATGAGCAGTTCTTC. Protein: CASSLLGLTDEQFF.

V gene TRBV7-2 combines with J gene TRBJ2-2; 11 nucleotides match TRBD2. V lost 1 base, J lost 3 bases, and 7 bases stayed unmatched. Germline loops: CDR1 SGHTA, CDR2 FQGNSA. The CDR3 totals 18 residues. The CDR3 spells CASSLDLLAGGDTGELFF. Written as DNA, the CDR3 is TGTGCCAGCAGCTTAGATCTCTTAGCGGGGGGGGACACCGGGGAGCTGTTTTTT.

As for this clone: Relative to the germline gene, one junction end is altered; a read error may explain this. The chain is built from TRBV14 and TRBJ2-7; possible D gene TRBD2, 6 bases. CDR1 SGHDN and CDR2 FVKESK come from the germline V gene. This CDR3 spans 11 amino acids. DNA for the CDR3: TGTGCCAGCAGCCAAGGACTAGAGCCGTACTTC. Amino acids: CASSQGLEPYF. Drawing the rest from reference TRBV14 and TRBJ2-7, the complete variable domain is EAGVTQFPSHSVIEKGQTVTLRCDPISGHDNLYWYRRVMGKEIKFLLHFVKESKQDESGMPNNRFLAERTGGTYSTLKVQPAELEDSGVYFCASSQGLEPYFGPGTRLTVT.

This chain connects TRBV14 to TRBJ2-5, with unresolved D. Per the germline V gene, CDR1 is SGHDN and CDR2 is FVKESK. CDR3 size: 14 residues. V shed 0 bases and J shed 5 bases, with 10 bases lying between them. The CDR3 DNA follows: TGTGCCAGCAGCCAAGATCTTACTCCGGAGACCCAGTACTTC. This encodes CASSQDLTPETQYF.

The table lists this clone with a count of one. V usage is TRBV7-2 and J usage is TRBJ1-5, with D uncertain. CDR3 size: 14 residues. V lost 5 bases to trimming and J lost 5 bases, with 13 bases between them. Germline assignment: CDR1 SGHTA and CDR2 FQGNSA. The DNA for the CDR3 is TGTGCCAGCAGCCTGCGAAGGGAGGATCAGCCCCAGCATTTT. This translates into CASSLRREDQPQHF.

This clone was detected once. The rearrangement links TRBV5-1 to TRBJ2-7; D uncertain. Germline loops: CDR1 SGHRS, CDR2 YFSETQ. Trimming took off 2 bases at V and 5 bases at J, with 5 bases between the two ends. The CDR3 runs to 11 residues. CDR3 in DNA: TGCGCCAGCAGCTTCGCTAACGAGCAGTACTTC. Protein sequence: CASSFANEQYF.

J is TRBJ2-1 and V is TRBV2; D perhaps matches TRBD2 (6 bases). Germline CDR1 SNHLY, CDR2 FYNNEI. CDR3 length: 11 residues. Trimming took 11 bases from V and 2 from J, leaving 7 bases between them. The CDR3 region is CAGGTYNEQFF. CDR3 coding DNA: TGTGCCGGGGGGACCTACAATGAGCAGTTCTTC.

The chain couples TRBV9 to TRBJ2-7; TRBD2 matches at 7 bases. CDR1 and CDR2 (germline): SGDLS, YYNGEE. V trimming: 4 bases; J trimming: 1 base; junction bases outside the gene matches: 5. The CDR3 runs to 14 residues. The CDR3 DNA reads TGTGCCAGCAGCCCGGCGGGGGTTTCCTACGAGCAGTACTTC. It yields the protein CASSPAGVSYEQYF.

The chain uses TRBV4-2 and TRBJ1-4; 10 bases fit TRBD1. CDR1 and CDR2 from the germline V gene are LGHNA and YNFKEQ. Trimming cost V 8 bases and J 1 base; bases outside gene matches: 13. This CDR3 has 18 amino acids. CDR3 in amino acids: CASLGWDRGTRTNEKLFF. In nucleotides, the CDR3 is TGTGCCAGCTTGGGGTGGGACAGGGGAACGAGAACTAATGAAAAACTGTTTTTT.

The chain has TRBV5-4 and TRBJ2-3, with 7 bases lining up with TRBD2. This CDR3 contains 17 residues. CDR1 and CDR2 (germline): SGHNT, YYREEE (reference sequence). V lost 3 bases to trimming and J lost 0 bases; unmatched junction nucleotides: 10. CDR3 DNA: TGTGCCAGCAGCTCCCAGACTAGCCGTCCTAGCACAGATACGCAGTATTTT. Translated: CASSSQTSRPSTDTQYF.

The chain couples TRBV6-5 to TRBJ2-7; 9 positions match TRBD1. Germline values: CDR1 MNHEY, CDR2 SVGAGI. With 2 bases clipped from V and 5 bases from J, the junction kept 10 bases outside the gene matches. The CDR3 spans 16 residues. This chain's CDR3 is CASSYRGQGSYDEQYF. For the CDR3, the DNA is TGTGCCAGCAGTTACCGAGGACAGGGGAGTTACGACGAGCAGTACTTC.

V and J are TRBV6-1 and TRBJ2-7; the match to TRBD2 covers 8 bases. This CDR3 contains 15 residues. After removal of 2 bases from V and 2 bases from J, the junction contained 5 bases not matched to a gene. CDR1 and CDR2 from the germline V gene are MNHNS and SASEGT. Here the CDR3 DNA reads TGTGCCAGCAGTGAACACGGGGGGGGTCCCTACGAGCAGTACTTC. Protein sequence: CASSEHGGGPYEQYF.

The DNA for the CDR3 is TGTGCCAGCAGCCAAGCGGCGGGGCCGGGGACCGGGGAGCTGTTTTTT. It codes for CASSQAAGPGTGELFF. V is TRBV4-2 and J is TRBJ2-2; TRBD2 is a possible D gene (6 bases). Deletions cut 1 base from V and 5 bases from J, with 14 bases between. Germline CDR1 reads LGHNA; CDR2 reads YNFKEQ. The CDR3 consists of 16 residues.

This clone was seen a handful of times. The V and J genes are TRBV28 and TRBJ1-4; D remains unclear. This CDR3 has 14 amino acids. V was shortened by 10 bases and J by 3 bases, with 15 bases between the two germline ends. Germline values: CDR1 MDHEN, CDR2 SYDVKM. CDR3 bases: TGTGCCACTCATGTTAGACGGGCTAATGAAAAACTGTTTTTT. Its protein product is CATHVRRANEKLFF.

The chain is built from TRBV4-3 and TRBJ2-2; a weak D match, TRBD2 (6 bases). This CDR3 is 19 amino acids long. Between the trimmed V and J ends, which lost 1 base and 1 base, there was a span of 19 bases. Germline V lookup: CDR1 LGHNA, CDR2 YSLEER. The CDR3 DNA sequence: TGCGCCAGCAGCCAAGGGGCTAGCGAGGGGCCCTTGAACACCGGGGAGCTGTTTTTT. This sequence encodes CASSQGASEGPLNTGELFF.